This is a list of T cell receptor beta chains from one sample in a study of T cells in Graves' hyperthyroidism and ophthalmopathy. TCRdb recomputed calls from the multiplex PCR reads with MiXCR, one row per CDR3 protein. Seen here are around 240,000 distinct CDR3 sequences, more than 14% observed once, and the top ten hold roughly 15%. Material: blood. Source of these receptors: a middle-aged woman with Graves' hyperthyroidism that later progressed to Graves' ophthalmopathy. CDR3s include the opening cysteine and the closing phenylalanine or tryptophan. D genes are given only for firm matches. Clone size appears in some rows only: once, few, many, or a class for an expanded clone.

d_gene: NA; abundance: few; j_gene: TRBJ1-1; v_gene: TRBV7-6; CDR3nt: TGTGCCAGCAGCTACGAAGACAGTACTGAAGCTTTCTTT; CDR3aa: CASSYEDSTEAFF
d_gene: NA; abundance: NA; j_gene: TRBJ2-7; v_gene: TRBV27; CDR3nt: TGTGCCAGCAGTTTGTCCGACAGGAACGAGCAGTACTTC; CDR3aa: CASSLSDRNEQYF
d_gene: NA; abundance: NA; j_gene: TRBJ1-5; v_gene: TRBV6-1; CDR3nt: TGTGCCAGCCGGACAGGCAATCAGCCCCAGCATTTT; CDR3aa: CASRTGNQPQHF
d_gene: TRBD1; abundance: many; j_gene: TRBJ2-7; v_gene: TRBV25-1; CDR3nt: TGTGCCAGCAGTGGGGGACAGGGAGCCTACGAGCAGTACTTC; CDR3aa: CASSGGQGAYEQYF
d_gene: NA; abundance: many; j_gene: TRBJ1-4; v_gene: TRBV7-9; CDR3nt: TGTGCCAGCAGCTTAAGTCCAGGGACGAGTGAAAAACTGTTTTTT; CDR3aa: CASSLSPGTSEKLFF
d_gene: NA; abundance: few; j_gene: TRBJ1-1; v_gene: TRBV5-1; CDR3nt: TGCGCCAGCAGCTTAGGACCTATGAACACTGAAGCTTTCTTT; CDR3aa: CASSLGPMNTEAFF
d_gene: TRBD1; abundance: many; j_gene: TRBJ1-2; v_gene: TRBV2; CDR3nt: TGTGCCAGCAGTGATAAACAGGGGATCCGAAACTATGGCTACACCTTC; CDR3aa: CASSDKQGIRNYGYTF
d_gene: NA; abundance: NA; j_gene: TRBJ1-4; v_gene: TRBV12-3/TRBV12-4; CDR3nt: TGTGCCAGCAGGCGACCCGGGACAATTAATGAAAAACTGTTTTTT; CDR3aa: CASRRPGTINEKLFF
d_gene: TRBD1; abundance: NA; j_gene: TRBJ2-1; v_gene: TRBV15; CDR3nt: TGTGCCACCAGCAGACTCGGGACAGGGGAGAATGAGCAGTTCTTC; CDR3aa: CATSRLGTGENEQFF
d_gene: NA; abundance: NA; j_gene: TRBJ1-2; v_gene: TRBV28; CDR3nt: TGTGCCAGCCTCGGGACCTATGGCTACACCTTC; CDR3aa: CASLGTYGYTF
d_gene: NA; abundance: few; j_gene: TRBJ1-1; v_gene: TRBV4-2; CDR3nt: TGTGCCAGCAGCCAATTGGGGGGACGTATGAACACTGAAGCTTTCTTT; CDR3aa: CASSQLGGRMNTEAFF
d_gene: NA; abundance: few; j_gene: TRBJ1-5; v_gene: TRBV6-2/TRBV6-3; CDR3nt: TGTGCCAGCATCAGGACCGAGACTGGGCCCCAGCATTTT; CDR3aa: CASIRTETGPQHF
d_gene: NA; abundance: few; j_gene: TRBJ2-3; v_gene: TRBV5-8; CDR3nt: TGTGCCAGCAGCTTCGCTAGCACAGATACGCAGTATTTT; CDR3aa: CASSFASTDTQYF
d_gene: TRBD2; abundance: many; j_gene: TRBJ2-1; v_gene: TRBV27; CDR3nt: TGTGCCAGCAGTTCCCGGGAGGCGTTCTATGAGCAGTTCTTC; CDR3aa: CASSSREAFYEQFF
d_gene: TRBD2; abundance: NA; j_gene: TRBJ2-3; v_gene: TRBV27; CDR3nt: TGTGCCAGCAGGGTCCGGGCTAGCGGGAGCGCAGATACGCAGTATTTT; CDR3aa: CASRVRASGSADTQYF
d_gene: TRBD1; abundance: many; j_gene: TRBJ2-7; v_gene: TRBV11-1; CDR3nt: TGTGCCAGCAGCAACTTTGGGACAGCCTACGAGCAGTACTTC; CDR3aa: CASSNFGTAYEQYF
d_gene: NA; abundance: many; j_gene: TRBJ1-3; v_gene: TRBV6-5; CDR3nt: TGTGCCAGCAGTTACTCGATTGGGAGCTCTGGAAACACCATATATTTT; CDR3aa: CASSYSIGSSGNTIYF
d_gene: NA; abundance: many; j_gene: TRBJ2-5; v_gene: TRBV12-3/TRBV12-4; CDR3nt: TGTGCCAGCAGAGACGGCGGAGAGACCCAGTACTTC; CDR3aa: CASRDGGETQYF
d_gene: NA; abundance: NA; j_gene: TRBJ2-7; v_gene: TRBV27; CDR3nt: TGTGCCAGCGGAGTGACAGCCTTCAAGGGTTATCTATGGGAAGGCGAGCAGTACTTC; CDR3aa: CASGVTAFKGYLWEGEQYF
d_gene: NA; abundance: NA; j_gene: TRBJ1-1; v_gene: TRBV10-3; CDR3nt: TGTGCCATCGGGGCGGACACTGAAGCTTTCTTT; CDR3aa: CAIGADTEAFF
d_gene: NA; abundance: NA; j_gene: TRBJ1-2; v_gene: TRBV28; CDR3nt: TGTGCCAGCAGTTTCGGTCGGGGGGTAAATGACTATGGCTACACCTTC; CDR3aa: CASSFGRGVNDYGYTF
d_gene: NA; abundance: many; j_gene: TRBJ2-7; v_gene: TRBV5-1; CDR3nt: TGCGCCAGCAGCTTGGACGTCTTGGCCTACGAGCAGTACTTC; CDR3aa: CASSLDVLAYEQYF
d_gene: NA; abundance: many; j_gene: TRBJ1-6; v_gene: TRBV20-1; CDR3nt: TGCAGTGCTAGAGAATGGACGAATCATAATTCACCCCTCCACTTT; CDR3aa: CSAREWTNHNSPLHF
d_gene: NA; abundance: many; j_gene: TRBJ1-1; v_gene: TRBV3-1; CDR3nt: TGTGCCAGCAGCCGGACGGCCTACGCGGCTGAAGCTTTCTTT; CDR3aa: CASSRTAYAAEAFF
d_gene: NA; abundance: few; j_gene: TRBJ2-3; v_gene: TRBV28; CDR3nt: TGTGCCAGCAGTTTATTCGATGCCGGGGTCACAGATACGCAGTATTTT; CDR3aa: CASSLFDAGVTDTQYF
d_gene: NA; abundance: few; j_gene: TRBJ2-5; v_gene: TRBV9; CDR3nt: TGTGCCAGCAGTGCGGACGTGGGAGAGACCCAGTACTTC; CDR3aa: CASSADVGETQYF